This paragraph reports one TCR beta chain. Its matching antigen is unknown. Germline loops: CDR1 SGHTA, CDR2 FQGNSA. Trimming at V came to 5 bases and at J to 1 base, leaving 5 bases not matched to a gene. The CDR3 is made up of 14 amino acids. TCRdb's table, derived via immunoSEQ multiplex PCR, lists solely in-frame clones and lacks some. This sample has about 1.5 million clones, with approximately 98% found just once. These data are taken from a study of shared clonotypes between healthy human individuals. General observations from the study: It was the few donors that limited the genetic and exposure-history diversity represented.

The sequence came from a man aged 25 to 45 in good health. This chain links TRBV7-2 with TRBJ2-7; TRBD1 matches at 7 bases. The sample taken for sequencing was naive CD4+ T cells sorted from blood. Regarding subset: CD45RA+ positively selected. CDR3 sequence (DNA): TGTGCCAGCAGCCGACAGGGTTTTTCCTACGAGCAGTACTTC. Its protein is CASSRQGFSYEQYF.